The 30 T cell receptor beta chains below all came from one sample that was sequenced in a study of cytomegalovirus exposure and HLA in healthy donors. The primer mix had 60 Vbeta and 13 Jbeta primers. Generated by immunoSEQ multiplex PCR, the TCRdb table keeps only in-frame clones and is missing some. This table holds 97,000 or so clones, more than 60% found once. Specimen: PBMCs. The receptors originated from a man in his fifties or sixties in good health and CMV-seronegative.

For the CDR3, the DNA is TGTGCCAGCAGCTTAACGGGCCTAGCGGGGGGGATCGGGCAGTACTTC. This codes for CASSLTGLAGGIGQYF. The chain has TRBV7-9 and TRBJ2-7; 12 bases match TRBD2. CDR1 and CDR2 from the germline V gene are SEHNR and FQNEAQ (reference sequence). Trimming cost V 2 bases and J 9 bases; bases outside gene matches: 11. The CDR3 has 16 amino acids.

This clone was counted a single time. The chain employs TRBV27 and TRBJ2-7, with D possibly matching TRBD2 (5 bases). Germline CDR1 and CDR2: MNHEY and SMNVEV (reference sequence). The V gene lost 0 bases and the J gene lost 0 bases, with 9 bases spanning the gap. This CDR3 has 15 amino acids. CDR3 coding DNA: TGTGCCAGCAGTTTATCTTCCGGAGGCTCCTACGAGCAGTACTTC. Translated, it gives CASSLSSGGSYEQYF.

The gene calls are TRBV27 and TRBJ1-2, with 8 positions matching TRBD1. J gave up 2 bases and V 2 bases, and 4 bases lay outside the gene matches. The germline CDR1 and CDR2 sequences are MNHEY and SMNVEV (reference sequence). The CDR3 spans 15 residues. The chain's CDR3 is CASSLKAGGNYGYTF. In DNA, the CDR3 is TGTGCCAGCAGTTTAAAGGCAGGGGGCAACTATGGCTACACCTTC.

The chain carries TRBV6-5 and TRBJ1-5; possibly TRBD1 for D (5 bases). The germline CDR1 and CDR2 sequences are MNHEY and SVGAGI. V shed 6 bases and J shed 4 bases, with 10 bases lying between them. This CDR3 is built from 13 residues. CDR3 in amino acids: CASSSGGNQPQHF. Here the CDR3 DNA reads TGTGCCAGCAGCTCGGGGGGGAATCAGCCCCAGCATTTT.

This clone has just one count. The gene calls are TRBV6-5 and TRBJ2-7; 12 nucleotides agree with TRBD1. The CDR3 has 15 residues. V was clipped by 5 bases and J by 11 bases; unmatched bases: 13. The germline V gene has CDR1 MNHEY and CDR2 SVGAGI. CDR3 region: CASSPPGQGANKEYF. CDR3 DNA: TGTGCCAGCAGTCCACCGGGACAGGGGGCCAATAAGGAGTACTTC.

This clone was seen only a few times. The V and J genes are TRBV2 and TRBJ1-4; tentative D call: TRBD1 (5 bases). The CDR3 sequence is 16 residues long. CDR1 SNHLY and CDR2 FYNNEI come from the germline V gene. Trimming took 5 bases from V and 4 from J, leaving 17 bases between them. The CDR3 DNA sequence: TGTGCCAGCAGTCACCCTCGGGGGGAAGTTAATGAAAAACTGTTTTTT. This codes for CASSHPRGEVNEKLFF.

This clone occurred a few times. The gene calls are TRBV7-9 and TRBJ1-6; 7 bases line up with TRBD1. Germline V gene data show CDR1 as SEHNR and CDR2 as FQNEAQ (reference sequence). V lost 1 base, J lost 10 bases, and 7 bases stayed unmatched. The CDR3 has 15 amino acids. As DNA, the CDR3 is TGTGCCAGCAGCTTAGAGGGGGCGGGTAGCTCACCCCTCCACTTT. It is translated as CASSLEGAGSSPLHF.

This clone was picked up one time. This sequence joins TRBV10-3 and TRBJ2-5; 9 nucleotides agree with TRBD1. CDR1 and CDR2 (germline): ENHRY, SYGVKD. The CDR3 length is 15 residues. V shed 4 bases and J 5 bases; nucleotides not matched to a gene: 8. CDR3 DNA: TGTGCCATCAGTGTCGGGACAGGGTCGTCGGAGACCCAGTACTTC. Translated, it gives CAISVGTGSSETQYF.

This clone has more than one count but fewer than ten. This chain joins TRBV4-1 and TRBJ2-1; TRBD2 aligns across 12 bases. The CDR3 spans 17 residues. CDR1 is MGHRA, CDR2 YSYEKL, per germline. The ends lost 6 bases at V and 7 bases at J; junction bases unmatched: 13. CDR3 sequence: CASSSLAGGPKGNEQFF. CDR3 nucleotide sequence: TGCGCCAGCAGTAGCCTAGCGGGAGGGCCGAAAGGTAATGAGCAGTTCTTC.

This clone showed up just once. V and J are TRBV4-1 and TRBJ1-1, with D tentatively TRBD1 (5 bases). The V gene lost 0 bases and the J gene lost 4 bases, with 15 bases spanning the gap. Germline CDR1 MGHRA, CDR2 YSYEKL. This CDR3 contains 16 residues. The DNA for the CDR3 is TGCGCCAGCAGCCAAGAGGGGGGAGGGGTCAGCACTGAAGCTTTCTTT. It encodes CASSQEGGGVSTEAFF.

The chain recombines TRBV4-3 with TRBJ2-3; 7 bases agree with TRBD2. Germline trimming cut 0 bases from V and 4 bases from J; bases unmatched to any gene: 4. The germline V gene encodes CDR1 LGHNA and CDR2 YSLEER. The CDR3 is 15 residues long. The CDR3 nucleotides read TGCGCCAGCAGCCAAGACTGGGAGGGCGCAGATACGCAGTATTTT. Protein: CASSQDWEGADTQYF.

The gene calls are TRBV6-4 and TRBJ2-4; D not resolved. Germline V gives CDR1 MRHNA, CDR2 SNTAGT. This CDR3 has 18 residues. V shed 6 bases and J shed 0 bases, with 21 bases lying between them. CDR3: CASSLIFVVLLAKNIQYF. As DNA, the CDR3 is TGTGCCAGCAGCCTCATCTTCGTAGTTCTCCTAGCCAAAAACATTCAGTACTTC.

The chain employs TRBV28 and TRBJ2-5; a weak D match, TRBD1 (6 bases). The CDR3 totals 12 residues. Trimming pared 10 bases from V and 5 bases from J, leaving 14 bases between. Germline V gene data show CDR1 as MDHEN and CDR2 as SYDVKM. CDR3: CATYGQLETQYF. DNA of the CDR3: TGTGCCACCTATGGACAGCTCGAGACCCAGTACTTC.

The V call is TRBV30, the J call TRBJ1-1; 8 positions match TRBD1. V gave up 7 bases and J gave up 0 bases; unmatched junction bases: 7. Germline values: CDR1 GTSNPN, CDR2 SVGIG (reference sequence). The CDR3 covers 14 residues. CDR3 protein: CALDREGLNTEAFF. CDR3 DNA sequence: TGTGCCTTGGACAGGGAGGGCCTGAACACTGAAGCTTTCTTT. Full variable domain (missing parts from reference TRBV30 and TRBJ1-1): SQTIHQWPATLVQPVGSPLSLECTVEGTSNPNLYWYRQAAGRGLQLLFYSVGIGQISSEVPQNLSASRPQDRQFILSSKKLLLSDSGFYLCALDREGLNTEAFFGQGTRLTVV.

The CDR3 loop reads CATSPRGGGGSEAFF. CDR3 sequence (DNA): TGTGCCACCAGCCCGCGGGGAGGGGGAGGTTCTGAAGCTTTCTTT. This sequence joins TRBV15 and TRBJ1-1, with D possibly matching TRBD1 (6 bases). V dropped 5 bases and J dropped 6 bases, with 19 bases sitting between them. Germline V gives CDR1 LNHNV, CDR2 YYDKDF (reference sequence). There are 15 residues in the CDR3.

The V and J genes are TRBV10-1 and TRBJ2-7; TRBD2 agrees at 7 bases. This CDR3 is built from 13 residues. Germline values: CDR1 WNHNN, CDR2 SYGVQD (reference sequence). The trim removed 0 bases at V and 13 bases at J, leaving 9 bases unmatched. DNA of the CDR3: TGCGCCAGCAGTGAGTCATTTCGGGAGGTTCGATACTTC. Protein: CASSESFREVRYF.

This rearrangement joins TRBV4-2 to TRBJ1-1; 8 bases map to TRBD1. Germline CDR1 and CDR2: LGHNA and YNFKEQ. V lost 1 base and J lost 11; bases outside the gene matches: 0. There are 11 residues in the CDR3. CDR3 DNA sequence: TGTGCCAGCAGCCAAGGGGACAGGGCTTTCTTT. It encodes CASSQGDRAFF.

This sequence joins TRBV28 and TRBJ1-2; TRBD1 agrees at 7 bases. The CDR3 runs 14 residues. The germline CDR1 and CDR2 sequences are MDHEN and SYDVKM. Trimming removed 3 bases from V and 4 bases from J; junction bases left unmatched: 5. In DNA form, the CDR3 reads TGTGCCAGCAGTTTTGTTGCAGGGGGCTATGGCTACACCTTC. Translated, it gives CASSFVAGGYGYTF.

The chain combines TRBV27 with TRBJ2-3, with D hard to call. There are 17 residues in the CDR3. Germline V gene data show CDR1 as MNHEY and CDR2 as SMNVEV (reference sequence). V lost 7 bases and J lost 0, with 20 bases in between. In nucleotides, the CDR3 is TGTGCCAGCACCGCGACTCTCTACTTGGGTAGCACAGATACGCAGTATTTT. Protein: CASTATLYLGSTDTQYF.

CDR3 nucleotides: TGCGCCAGCAGCCAAGATGGACAGGGGTGGGAGCCCCAGCATTTT. It codes for CASSQDGQGWEPQHF. The chain recombines TRBV4-3 with TRBJ1-5; 9 nucleotides align to TRBD1. The germline V gene encodes CDR1 LGHNA and CDR2 YSLEER. With V trimmed by 0 bases and J by 8 bases, 5 bases remained unmatched. CDR3 length: 15 amino acids.

The J gene is TRBJ2-7, the V gene TRBV27; the D is unclear. Germline V CDR1 and CDR2: MNHEY, SMNVEV (reference sequence). The CDR3 loop spans 15 amino acids. V dropped 5 bases and J dropped 1 base, with 15 bases sitting between them. The CDR3 nucleotides are TGTGCCAGCAGTACCCTAAACTCTGCTTCCTACGAGCAGTACTTC. It yields the protein CASSTLNSASYEQYF.

This clone was counted only a few times. The CDR3 region is CASSQDRGPQVYGYTF. DNA of the CDR3: TGCGCCAGCAGCCAAGATCGGGGTCCCCAGGTCTATGGCTACACCTTC. This chain joins TRBV4-1 and TRBJ1-2; D remains unclear. The CDR3 length is 16 residues. The V end lost 0 bases, the J end lost 4 bases, and 15 bases lay between the germline ends. Looked up from germline, CDR1 is MGHRA and CDR2 is YSYEKL.

V usage is TRBV7-9 and J usage is TRBJ2-2; TRBD1 might be the D (5 bases). The CDR3 is 16 residues long. The V and J ends lost 0 bases and 1 base respectively, with 9 bases between them. CDR1 SEHNR and CDR2 FQNEAQ come from the germline V gene (reference sequence). For the CDR3, the DNA is TGTGCCAGCAGCTTAGCGGGGCTGTGGAACACCGGGGAGCTGTTTTTT. It yields the protein CASSLAGLWNTGELFF.

A single count supports this clone. The CDR3 sequence is CASLGTSGGVTDTQYF. The CDR3 DNA is TGTGCCTCCCTTGGGACTAGCGGGGGGGTCACAGATACGCAGTATTTT. The gene calls are TRBV10-3 and TRBJ2-3, with 16 positions matching TRBD2. There are 16 residues in the CDR3. The ends lost 11 bases at V and 2 bases at J; junction bases unmatched: 7. Looked up from germline, CDR1 is ENHRY and CDR2 is SYGVKD.

The chain recombines TRBV27 with TRBJ2-1; D call uncertain. Germline V gene sequence: CDR1 MNHEY, CDR2 SMNVEV (reference sequence). V lost 0 bases to trimming and J lost 1 base, with 7 bases between them. The CDR3 has 15 amino acids. CDR3 amino acids: CASSLSASSYNEQFF. The CDR3 nucleotides read TGTGCCAGCAGTTTATCGGCCAGTTCCTACAATGAGCAGTTCTTC.

This chain uses TRBV10-3 with TRBJ1-2; the match to TRBD1 covers 11 bases. J gave up 7 bases and V 6 bases, and 7 bases lay outside the gene matches. CDR3 length equals 14 residues. Germline values: CDR1 ENHRY, CDR2 SYGVKD. CDR3 protein: CAISQGQGVRGYTF. Here the CDR3 DNA reads TGTGCCATCAGCCAGGGACAGGGGGTACGTGGCTACACCTTC.

V is TRBV6-5 and J is TRBJ1-2; possible D gene TRBD1, 6 bases. Germline CDR1 and CDR2: MNHEY and SVGAGI. Trimming took 6 bases from V and 4 from J, leaving 12 bases between them. The CDR3 is 13 amino acids. CDR3 coding DNA: TGTGCCAGCAGACGGGACAAAGTCTATGGCTACACCTTC. Protein product: CASRRDKVYGYTF.

This clone was observed once. The V call is TRBV18, the J call TRBJ1-1, with TRBD1 matching 8 bases. This CDR3 comprises 15 residues. Looked up from germline, CDR1 is KGHSH and CDR2 is LQKENI. Trimming cost V 2 bases and J 0 bases; bases outside gene matches: 2. The DNA of the CDR3 is TGTGCCAGCTCACCAGGGACAGGAATGAACACTGAAGCTTTCTTT. Protein: CASSPGTGMNTEAFF.

A single count supports this clone. The chain recombines TRBV9 with TRBJ2-3; possible D gene TRBD1, 5 bases. The CDR3 runs to 13 residues. CDR1 and CDR2 from the germline V gene are SGDLS and YYNGEE. V was cut by 4 bases and J by 6 bases, with 12 bases left in between. The CDR3 protein is CASSYRSYDTQYF. The DNA of the CDR3 is TGTGCCAGCAGCTACAGGTCTTACGATACGCAGTATTTT.

The chain uses TRBV27 and TRBJ2-1, with a tentative D call TRBD2 (5 bases). The CDR3 loop spans 13 amino acids. The germline V gene encodes CDR1 MNHEY and CDR2 SMNVEV (reference sequence). Trimming pared 4 bases from V and 5 bases from J, leaving 9 bases between. The CDR3 sequence: CASSWSGDNEQFF. The CDR3 DNA reads TGTGCCAGCAGTTGGTCCGGGGACAATGAGCAGTTCTTC.